This T cell receptor (beta chain) was captured by sequencing in a study of blood T cell repertoires in COVID-19 (dated by TCRdb to about 2020). Describing the broader study: Samples covering the acute and convalescent phases of COVID-19 were provided by collaborators in the United States, Italy and Spain. The material from the prospective study consisted of cDNA or gDNA derived from T cells, B-cell-depleted T cells, or PBMCs. Subjects who had been exposed to COVID-19, were actively infected with it, or had recovered from it provided the deeply sampled blood TCRbeta repertoires that made up the dataset. A freely available public database, intended as a resource for researchers studying the immune response to SARS-CoV-2, is where the repertoires were released. The samples were drawn from the first 160 participants of the ongoing ImmuneRACE study and from over a thousand subjects provided by 6 global collaborators. The sample metadata nearly always contained a de-identified subject ID, COVID-19 status, age in years and sex. Where available, HLA class I and class II types were obtained from metadata supplied by the sample provider rather than from assay-based typing.

Results and caveats for the whole study, not just this receptor: Clinical and demographic metadata were provided uncurated, with the amount varying by source and participant.

With respect to this clone: Its antigen target is currently unknown. The sample holds no much larger clone one base away, and base qualities are not on file.

The CDR3 contains 15 residues, cysteine and phenylalanine counted. Only CDR3 DNA is held: 45 bases, read in frame from base 1. CDR1 and CDR2, per the germline V gene, are KGHSH and LQKENI. V and J are truncated by 0 bases and 0 bases respectively, leaving an intervening sequence of 9 bases. Collaborating institutions collected whole blood in K2EDTA tubes following their own protocols. Collaborator samples were shipped for TCRbeta analysis as frozen whole blood, isolated PBMCs, or DNA extracted from either sample type. The immunoSEQ Assay, a bias-controlled multiplex PCR, was used to amplify TCRbeta CDR3 regions from genomic DNA. The original methods were these. Nucleated cell counts per sample were estimated from amplification of reference gene primers within the assay. To quantify the absolute abundance of each unique TCRbeta CDR3 rearrangement, sequence reads were collapsed and filtered. For each sample, productive Simpson clonality was calculated as the square root of Simpson's diversity index across productive rearrangements. Imported from immuneACCESS, the table was reduced by TCRdb to in-frame sequences with V and J called. These copies leave out some clones; in studies compared against another copy, an unresolved V gene accounts for under half, and the cause of the remainder is not known. V and J calls and clone size are as listed in that table; D and trimming were resolved from the DNA. The table for this sample lists some 62,000 clones; around 86% of them were counted only once. The ten largest clones capture under 1.5% of the sample.

The chain links TRBV18 with TRBJ2-7, and perhaps TRBD1 as D gene, on 6 matching bases. Material: peripheral blood. The receptor's source is a woman over 75 with acute or convalescent COVID-19. CDR3 protein: CASSPPRTDSYEQYF. The DNA reads TGTGCCAGCTCACCACCCAGGACAGACTCCTACGAGCAGTACTTC.